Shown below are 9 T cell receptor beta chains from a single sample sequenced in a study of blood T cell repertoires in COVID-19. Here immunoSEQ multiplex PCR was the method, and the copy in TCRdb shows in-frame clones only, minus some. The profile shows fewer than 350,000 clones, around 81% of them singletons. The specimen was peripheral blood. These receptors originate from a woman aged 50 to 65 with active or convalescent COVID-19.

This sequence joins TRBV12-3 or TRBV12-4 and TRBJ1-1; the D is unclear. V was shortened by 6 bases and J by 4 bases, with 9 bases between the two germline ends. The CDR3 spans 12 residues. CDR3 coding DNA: TGTGCCAGCAGCTCCGAGGGCACTGAAGCTTTCTTT. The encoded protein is CASSSEGTEAFF.

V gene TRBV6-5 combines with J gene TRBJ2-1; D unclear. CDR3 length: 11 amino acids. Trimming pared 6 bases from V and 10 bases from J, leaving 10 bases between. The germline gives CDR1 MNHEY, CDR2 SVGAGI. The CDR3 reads CASRSNREQFF. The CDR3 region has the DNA TGTGCCAGCAGATCAAACAGAGAGCAGTTCTTC.

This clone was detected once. The DNA for the CDR3 is TGTGCCAGCAGCTCCGGGATCCCGCCTGGAAACACCATATATTTT. Translating it yields CASSSGIPPGNTIYF. The chain employs TRBV5-4 and TRBJ1-3, with D uncertain. Germline CDR1 SGHNT, CDR2 YYREEE (reference sequence). The CDR3 covers 15 residues. The ends were cut back, 3 bases at V and 2 bases at J, with 12 bases in the middle.

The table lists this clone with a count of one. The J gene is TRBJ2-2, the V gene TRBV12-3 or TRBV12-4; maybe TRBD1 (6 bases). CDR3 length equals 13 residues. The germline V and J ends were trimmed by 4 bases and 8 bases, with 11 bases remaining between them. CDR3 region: CASSSGQLGELFF. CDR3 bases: TGTGCCAGCAGTTCGGGACAACTTGGGGAGCTGTTTTTT.

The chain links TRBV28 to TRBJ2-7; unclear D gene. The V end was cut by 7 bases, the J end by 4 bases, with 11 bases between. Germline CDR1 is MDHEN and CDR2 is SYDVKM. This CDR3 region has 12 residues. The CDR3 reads CASTSQKYEQYF. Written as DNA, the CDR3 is TGTGCCAGCACCTCCCAGAAGTACGAGCAGTACTTC.

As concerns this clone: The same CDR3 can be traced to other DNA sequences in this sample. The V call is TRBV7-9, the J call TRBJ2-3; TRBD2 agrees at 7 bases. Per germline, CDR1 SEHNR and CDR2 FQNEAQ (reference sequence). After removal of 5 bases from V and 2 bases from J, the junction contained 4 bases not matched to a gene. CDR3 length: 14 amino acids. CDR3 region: CASSRTSSTDTQYF. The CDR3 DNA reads TGTGCCAGCAGCCGGACTAGTTCCACAGATACGCAGTATTTT.

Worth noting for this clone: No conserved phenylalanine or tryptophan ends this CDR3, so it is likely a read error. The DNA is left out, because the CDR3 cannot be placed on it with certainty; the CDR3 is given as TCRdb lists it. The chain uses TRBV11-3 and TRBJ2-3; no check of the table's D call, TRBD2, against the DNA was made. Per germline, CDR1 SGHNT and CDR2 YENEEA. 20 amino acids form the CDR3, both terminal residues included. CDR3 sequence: CASSLFHLVRLAGRGPTASD.

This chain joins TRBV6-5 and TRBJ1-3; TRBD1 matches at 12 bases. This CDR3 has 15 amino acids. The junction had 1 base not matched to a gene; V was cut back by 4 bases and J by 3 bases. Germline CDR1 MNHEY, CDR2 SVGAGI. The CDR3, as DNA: TGTGCCAGCAGTTGGGACAGGGGGCATGGAAACACCATATATTTT. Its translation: CASSWDRGHGNTIYF.

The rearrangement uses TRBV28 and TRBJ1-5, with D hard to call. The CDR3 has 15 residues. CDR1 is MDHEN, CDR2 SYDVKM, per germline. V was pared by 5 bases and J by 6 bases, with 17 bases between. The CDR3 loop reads CASSRRFINVQPQHF. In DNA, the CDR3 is TGTGCCAGCAGTCGGAGGTTCATCAATGTTCAGCCCCAGCATTTT. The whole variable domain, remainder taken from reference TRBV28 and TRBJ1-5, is DVKVTQSSRYLVKRTGEKVFLECVQDMDHENMFWYRQDPGLGLRLIYFSYDVKMKEKGDIPEGYSVSREKKERFSLILESASTNQTSMYLCASSRRFINVQPQHFGDGTRLSIL.